This note documents a single T cell receptor beta chain sequence. Its target antigen remains unknown. Base quality data are lacking; no much larger clone is found one base away. This sample is drawn from a study of blood T cell repertoires in COVID-19 (TCRdb year 2020). Looking at the study overall: Samples covering the acute and convalescent phases of COVID-19 were provided by collaborators in the United States, Italy and Spain. The material from the prospective study consisted of cDNA or gDNA derived from T cells, B-cell-depleted T cells, or PBMCs. Deeply sampled blood TCRbeta repertoires from subjects exposed to, actively infected with, or recovered from COVID-19 were included in the dataset. The repertoires were released in a freely available public database meant as a resource for research on the immune response to SARS-CoV-2. Samples came from the ongoing ImmuneRACE study (first 160 participants) plus 1,254 subjects from 6 global collaborators. A de-identified subject ID, COVID-19 status, age in years and sex were almost always included in the sample metadata. HLA class I and class II types, where available, came from metadata supplied by the sample provider rather than from assay-based typing.

Each collaborating institution followed its own protocols to collect whole blood in K2EDTA tubes. Collaborator samples were shipped for TCRbeta analysis as frozen whole blood, isolated PBMCs, or DNA extracted from either sample type. TCRbeta CDR3 regions were amplified from genomic DNA using the immunoSEQ Assay, a bias-controlled multiplex PCR. The source study handled its data this way. Within the assay, amplification of reference gene primers was used to estimate how many nucleated cells each sample contained. To quantify the absolute abundance of each unique TCRbeta CDR3 rearrangement, sequence reads were collapsed and filtered. For each sample, productive Simpson clonality was calculated as the square root of Simpson's diversity index over productive rearrangements. Not all clones reach the TCRdb copy of this immuneACCESS table, which keeps in-frame sequences only. Checked studies attribute under half of the gap to unresolved V genes and leave the rest unexplained. The D gene and trimming were derived from the DNA, and the V and J assignments and clone size from that table. This sample comprises roughly 150,000 clones, 65% to 85% of them detected only once. The leading ten clones occupy about 5% of the sample.

For CDR1 and CDR2, the germline V gene lists SGHTA and FQGNSA. The V and J ends are trimmed by 4 bases and 5 bases, leaving 9 bases between them. The CDR3 has 13 amino acids, counting the end cysteine and phenylalanine. The retained sequence is limited to the CDR3, 39 bases, with the frame set at the first base. What the authors observed across the whole study: Clinical and demographic metadata were provided uncurated, with the amount varying by source and participant.

The rearrangement joined TRBV7-2 to TRBJ1-5; a confident D gene designation cannot be given. The sample taken for sequencing was peripheral blood. The clonotype originates from a woman between 50 and 59 years old with acute or convalescent COVID-19. The sequence in DNA is TGTGCCAGCAGCTCCCAGGAAGATCAGCCCCAGCATTTT. It is translated as CASSSQEDQPQHF.